The 6 T cell receptor beta chains given below trace back to one sample, sequenced in a study of CD8+CD57+ T cells in acquired aplastic anemia. Genomic DNA, the template, was used for profiling of the TCR beta VDJ and CDR3. TCRdb fed the reads into MiXCR, producing one record per CDR3 protein. This sample carries 150,000 or so distinct CDR3 sequences, just over 50% of them seen once, and the ten largest clones take roughly 12%. Previously, flow cytometry had revealed CD8+CD57+ cell expansion in the patients chosen for sequencing. The sample was sorted CD4+, CD8+, or CD8+CD57+ T cells (not recorded which) from PBMCs. These receptors were collected from a human donor with aplastic anemia.

This clonotype was counted ten times or more. The rearrangement joins TRBV5-1 to TRBJ1-2; D is undetermined. This CDR3 is built from 13 residues. V lost 4 bases and J lost 8, with 15 bases in between. Germline CDR1 is SGHRS and CDR2 is YFSETQ. CDR3 region: CASSPWEGKGYTF. The CDR3 region has the DNA TGCGCCAGCAGCCCCTGGGAAGGGAAGGGCTACACCTTC.

Of note for this clonotype: This may stem from a read error, because a much larger clone lies one nucleotide away. V gene TRBV6-1 combines with J gene TRBJ2-3, with TRBD1 as a possible D gene (5 bases). This CDR3 spans 14 amino acids. Germline V gene lookup returns CDR1 MNHNS and CDR2 SASEGT. CDR3 DNA sequence: TGTGCCAGCACCCCCCGTGGAGCCACAGGTACGCAGTATTTT. Translating gives CASTPRGATGTQYF.

This chain links TRBV15 with TRBJ2-7, with 7 bases lining up with TRBD1. This CDR3 is built from 16 residues. V trimming: 4 bases; J trimming: 3 bases; junction bases outside the gene matches: 12. From germline, CDR1 is LNHNV and CDR2 YYDKDF (reference sequence). CDR3 sequence (DNA): TGTGCCACCAGCAACGAATCGCCGGGACAGTACTACGAGCAGTACTTC. Translation: CATSNESPGQYYEQYF.

This clonotype appeared a few times. The V call is TRBV27, the J call TRBJ2-2; the D gene is possibly TRBD2 (5 bases). CDR1 MNHEY and CDR2 SMNVEV come from the germline V gene (reference sequence). Trimming pared 5 bases from V and 2 bases from J, leaving 12 bases between. The length of the CDR3 is 15 residues. For the CDR3, the DNA is TGTGCCAGCAGTCCATGGACTGGAAACACCGGGGAGCTGTTTTTT. Its translation is CASSPWTGNTGELFF.

The rearrangement links TRBV4-1 to TRBJ1-4, with a tentative D call TRBD1 (6 bases). CDR1 MGHRA and CDR2 YSYEKL come from the germline V gene. This CDR3 comprises 16 residues. V lost 3 bases to trimming and J lost 0 bases, with 11 bases between them. The CDR3 sequence is CASSQGARPTNEKLFF. DNA for the CDR3: TGCGCCAGCAGCCAGGGGGCTCGACCAACTAATGAAAAACTGTTTTTT.

This clonotype occurred once. V usage is TRBV6-5 and J usage is TRBJ2-5; D is uncertain. The V end was cut by 6 bases, the J end by 5 bases, with 10 bases between. The germline V gene has CDR1 MNHEY and CDR2 SVGAGI. There are 12 residues in the CDR3. CDR3 DNA: TGTGCCAGCAGGCACGACCGGGAGACCCAGTACTTC. Its protein product is CASRHDRETQYF.